The rows below give T cell receptor beta chains drawn from one sample of a study of shared clonotypes between healthy human individuals. Assay: immunoSEQ multiplex PCR; the TCRdb copy retains only in-frame clones and omits some. The repertoire holds 1 million to 1.3 million clones, with more than 75% as singletons. Input material: memory CD4+ T cells from PBMCs. Source of these receptors: a man between 18 and 29 years old in good health. Some clones in this sample may be carry-over from other donors' samples. Both conserved end residues are part of each CDR3. The D gene is left open where the match is weak. Clone size, where shown, is once, few, many, or a class for clones that have expanded.

j_call	v_call	clone_size	d_call	cdr3_aa	cdr3_nt
TRBJ2-5	TRBV30	.	.	CAWSAGDLVRETQYF	TGTGCCTGGAGTGCAGGGGATTTGGTCCGGGAGACCCAGTACTTC
TRBJ2-7	TRBV6-5	.	TRBD2	CASGGGYSYEQYF	TGTGCCTCCGGCGGGGGGTACTCCTACGAGCAGTACTTC
TRBJ2-7	TRBV15	.	TRBD1	CATSRVDRGIYEQYF	TGTGCCACCAGCAGAGTCGACAGGGGCATATACGAGCAGTACTTC
TRBJ1-2	TRBV6-5	.	TRBD1	CASSPLDRGLDGYTF	TGTGCCAGCAGTCCATTGGACAGGGGGCTGGATGGCTACACCTTC
TRBJ2-7	TRBV2	many	.	CASSWDEVVSYEQYF	TGTGCCAGCAGTTGGGACGAGGTGGTTTCCTACGAGCAGTACTTC
TRBJ1-1	TRBV6-6	.	.	CASSYPGQMNTEAFF	TGTGCCAGCAGTTACCCTGGGCAGATGAACACTGAAGCTTTCTTT
TRBJ1-2	TRBV28	.	TRBD1	CASRILRGRDGYTF	TGTGCCAGCAGAATACTTAGGGGGCGGGATGGCTACACCTTC
TRBJ1-1	TRBV5-1	few	.	CASSLGQITEAFF	TGCGCCAGCAGCTTGGGGCAGATCACTGAAGCTTTCTTT
TRBJ1-5	TRBV28	.	.	CASSLWGPIGQPQHF	TGTGCCAGCAGTTTATGGGGACCAATCGGGCAGCCCCAGCATTTT
TRBJ2-3	TRBV6-4	.	.	CASSQRYF	TGTGCCAGCTCCCAGCGGTATTTT
TRBJ2-3	TRBV30	.	.	CAWGSLTDTQYF	TGTGCCTGGGGCAGTCTCACAGATACGCAGTATTTT
TRBJ2-1	TRBV2	.	TRBD2	CASSWASGRDEQFF	TGTGCCAGCAGTTGGGCTAGCGGGAGGGATGAGCAGTTCTTC
TRBJ1-2	TRBV6-1	.	.	CASSLHPNYGYTF	TGTGCCAGCAGCCTCCACCCCAACTATGGCTACACCTTC
TRBJ2-3	TRBV5-6	.	TRBD2	CASSFLAGGRTDTQYF	TGTGCCAGCAGCTTCCTAGCGGGAGGGCGTACAGATACGCAGTATTTT
TRBJ1-6	TRBV7-8	.	.	CASSLGSGTGFNSPLHF	TGTGCCAGCAGCTTAGGATCGGGGACTGGATTTAATTCACCCCTCCACTTT